These T cell receptor beta chains were read from a single sample in a study of regulatory T cells in long-lasting Graves disease. MiXCR was run by TCRdb on the multiplex PCR reads, yielding one entry per CDR3 protein. The table lists 450,000 to 700,000 distinct CDR3 sequences, 13% of them singletons. In addition, the sample was reused for a study of T cells in Graves' hyperthyroidism and ophthalmopathy.

The input for sequencing was peripheral blood mononuclear cells (PBMCs), taken at new diagnosis, from a patient treated with antithyroid drugs. The source is a man aged 25 to 40 with Graves disease. The CDR3 runs from the conserved cysteine through the conserved F or W. D genes are given only for firm matches.

-,TRBJ1-2,TRBV12-3/TRBV12-4,CASSADTIMGYGYTF
-,TRBJ1-3,TRBV12-3/TRBV12-4,CASSQRTWGRSGNTIYF
-,TRBJ2-3,TRBV20-1,CSASVAAMTDTQYF
TRBD2,-,TRBV5-6,CASSGGLAETQYF
TRBD2,TRBJ2-1,TRBV6-1,CASTPIAGGYNEQFF
-,TRBJ2-7,TRBV20-1,CSARDYQDEQYF
TRBD2,TRBJ2-7,TRBV19,CASSAPGLARYEQYF
-,TRBJ2-1,TRBV27,CASSFARGEYNEQFF
-,TRBJ2-7,TRBV12-3/TRBV12-4,CVSSASYEQYF
TRBD2,TRBJ2-1,TRBV20-1,CSASRLAGGNEQFF
TRBD2,TRBJ2-7,TRBV20-1,CSAMGDGGLWEQYF
TRBD2,TRBJ2-1,TRBV7-6,CASSEGLAGRNEQFF
-,TRBJ2-3,TRBV10-3,CAMRDVNTDTQYF
-,TRBJ2-5,TRBV19,CASSIQVTTGETQYF
TRBD1,TRBJ1-3,TRBV10-3,CAIGGDTGVAIYF
TRBD2,TRBJ2-7,TRBV9,CASSASGNNEQYF
-,TRBJ1-1,TRBV25-1,CASSEDPGHWNTEAFF
-,TRBJ2-7,TRBV25-1,CASSGDGFYEQYF
TRBD1,TRBJ2-2,TRBV19,CASSLDRDEGGELFF
TRBD1,TRBJ2-5,TRBV30,CAWVGTAKETQYF
-,TRBJ2-5,TRBV20-1,CSANRGLETQYF
-,TRBJ2-1,TRBV18,CASSPPGAGVFGNEQFF
-,TRBJ1-1,TRBV9,CASSATTYEAFF
-,TRBJ2-7,TRBV9,CASSETPDSYEQYF
TRBD1,TRBJ2-7,TRBV29-1,CSVSGQGVAYEQYF
TRBD1,TRBJ1-6,TRBV6-5,CASSYPGTGAFSYNSPLHF
TRBD2,TRBJ2-1,TRBV12-3/TRBV12-4,CASSSSGRKRGDEQFF
-,TRBJ2-5,TRBV28,CASRTTGAGGGETQYF
-,TRBJ1-5,TRBV15,CATSQTRGNQPQHF
TRBD2,TRBJ2-7,TRBV20-1,CSASYLAGNEQYF
-,TRBJ1-1,TRBV14,CASSQEWERSRTEAFF
-,TRBJ2-3,TRBV20-1,CSAIRGTDGTQYF
-,TRBJ1-1,TRBV28,CASTAPTGLNTEAFF
-,TRBJ2-7,TRBV24-1,CATGQGSYEQYF
TRBD2,TRBJ2-7,TRBV20-1,CSATRGGGTYEQYF
-,TRBJ2-7,TRBV6-5,CASSYGRDPRYEQYF
-,TRBJ2-1,TRBV20-1,CSAPGFSYNEQFF
TRBD2,TRBJ2-1,TRBV12-3/TRBV12-4,CASSWLAGAGGEQFF
TRBD2,TRBJ2-1,TRBV12-3/TRBV12-4,CASSRAGTYNEQFF
-,TRBJ1-2,TRBV20-1,CSARWVGDYGYTF
-,TRBJ2-3,TRBV11-2,CASSLDTLADTQYF
-,TRBJ1-1,TRBV7-3,CASSPWGGDPMNTEAFF
-,TRBJ2-2,TRBV11-2,CASRGIGAGELFF
-,TRBJ1-1,TRBV5-1,CASSSAGVKNTEAFF
-,TRBJ2-3,TRBV5-1,CASSLQSSTDTQYF
-,TRBJ2-4,TRBV20-1,CSAEDRAKNIQYF
-,TRBJ2-1,TRBV7-6,CASSLLAMNNEQFF
-,TRBJ2-1,TRBV5-1,CASSLDGLNEQFF
TRBD1,TRBJ2-7,TRBV29-1,CSVEEMRDRGRAGQYF
TRBD1,TRBJ2-7,TRBV6-5,CASSYRDRGSYEQYF